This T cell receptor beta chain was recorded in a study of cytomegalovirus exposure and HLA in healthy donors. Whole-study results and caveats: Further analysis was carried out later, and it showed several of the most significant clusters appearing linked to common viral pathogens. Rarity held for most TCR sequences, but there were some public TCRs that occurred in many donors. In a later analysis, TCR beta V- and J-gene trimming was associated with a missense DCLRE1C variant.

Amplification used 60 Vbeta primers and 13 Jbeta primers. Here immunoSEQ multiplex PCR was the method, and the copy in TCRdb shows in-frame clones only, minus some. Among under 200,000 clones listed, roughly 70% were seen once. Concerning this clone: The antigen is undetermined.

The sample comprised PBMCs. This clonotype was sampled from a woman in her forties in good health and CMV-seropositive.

CDR3 sequence: CASSLRGGAGVETQYF. In DNA form, the CDR3 reads TGCGCCAGCAGCTTGCGCGGGGGGGCCGGTGTGGAGACCCAGTACTTC. The chain links TRBV5-1 to TRBJ2-5, with 9 bases that match TRBD2. Germline lookup yields CDR1 SGHRS and CDR2 YFSETQ. After removal of 1 base from V and 5 bases from J, the junction contained 9 bases not matched to a gene. The CDR3 has 16 amino acids. Filled out from reference TRBV5-1 and TRBJ2-5, the complete variable domain reads KAGVTQTPRYLIKTRGQQVTLSCSPISGHRSVSWYQQTPGQGLQFLFEYFSETQRNKGNFPGRFSGRQFSNSRSEMNVSTLELGDSALYLCASSLRGGAGVETQYFGPGTRLLVL.